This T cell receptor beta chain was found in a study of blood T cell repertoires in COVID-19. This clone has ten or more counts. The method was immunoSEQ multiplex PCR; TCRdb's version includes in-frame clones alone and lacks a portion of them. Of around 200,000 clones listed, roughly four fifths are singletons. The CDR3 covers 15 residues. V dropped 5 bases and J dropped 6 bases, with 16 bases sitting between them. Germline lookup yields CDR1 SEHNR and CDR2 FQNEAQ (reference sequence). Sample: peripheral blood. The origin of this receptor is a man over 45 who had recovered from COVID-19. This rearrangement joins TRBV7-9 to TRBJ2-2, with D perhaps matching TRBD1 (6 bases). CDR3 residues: CASSGQSTRAGELFF. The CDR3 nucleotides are TGTGCCAGCAGCGGACAGTCCACCAGGGCCGGGGAGCTGTTTTTT.